This T cell receptor beta chain originates from a study of blood T cell repertoires in COVID-19. Study context: Samples representing acute and convalescent COVID-19 were sourced from the United States, Italy and Spain. T cells, B-cell-depleted T cells, or PBMCs provided the cDNA or gDNA that served as material.

In the source study's methods: Counts of nucleated cells, estimated from reference gene primer amplification, were obtained. This table comes from immunoSEQ multiplex PCR, and its TCRdb copy is limited to in-frame clones, with some not included. Clonal size and the V and J genes are those of that table, whereas D and trimming came from the DNA. The table includes approximately 210,000 clones, roughly 90% detected once. The CDR3 is 14 residues long. CDR1 is ENHRY and CDR2 is SYGVKD in the germline V gene. V lost 3 bases and J lost 1, with 9 bases in between. The chain couples TRBV10-3 to TRBJ1-1; D call uncertain. The origin of this receptor is a woman aged 70-85 years with acute or convalescent COVID-19. Input material: peripheral blood. The chain's CDR3 is CAISDRRGNTEAFF. The CDR3, as DNA: TGTGCCATCAGTGACCGACGGGGGAACACTGAAGCTTTCTTT.